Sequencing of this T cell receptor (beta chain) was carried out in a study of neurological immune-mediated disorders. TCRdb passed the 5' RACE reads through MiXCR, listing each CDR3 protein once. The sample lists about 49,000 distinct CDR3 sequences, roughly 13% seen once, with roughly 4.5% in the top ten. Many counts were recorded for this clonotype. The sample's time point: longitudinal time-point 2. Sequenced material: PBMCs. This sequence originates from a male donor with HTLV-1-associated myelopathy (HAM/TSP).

The chain's CDR3 is CASRGNVPGETEAFF. The DNA of the CDR3 is TGCGCCAGCAGAGGAAACGTACCGGGTGAGACTGAAGCTTTCTTT. The V and J genes are TRBV5-1 and TRBJ1-1, with D uncertain. The V gene's germline CDR1 is SGHRS and CDR2 YFSETQ. With 5 bases removed from V and 5 bases from J, the gap between germline ends came to 19 bases. The CDR3 runs to 15 residues.